These T cell receptor beta chains were read from a single sample in a study of identifying expanded T cells in peripheral blood. Here immunoSEQ multiplex PCR was the method, and the copy in TCRdb shows in-frame clones only, minus some. The table records approximately 130,000 clones, approximately 88% of them present only once. Source material: blood. These receptors originate from a person aged 18-70 years in good health. Both conserved end residues are part of each CDR3. The order of the fields is CDR3 protein, V gene.

cdr3_aa: CASTTSAYNEQFF
v_call: TRBV5-1

cdr3_aa: CASSPDMGNEQFF
v_call: TRBV18

cdr3_aa: CASSFRRGAEVF
v_call: TRBV7-9

cdr3_aa: CSVRNRLGDEKLFF
v_call: TRBV29-1

cdr3_aa: CASSSSRVPYEQYF
v_call: TRBV11-2

cdr3_aa: CASSRHVQETQYF
v_call: TRBV6-6

cdr3_aa: CASSLGQGIGGYTF
v_call: TRBV5-1

cdr3_aa: CASSPHPKQPQHF
v_call: TRBV18

cdr3_aa: CASSLAGGGAGTIYF
v_call: TRBV7-8

cdr3_aa: CSVGSSRDRDVSSYGYTF
v_call: TRBV29-1

cdr3_aa: CAISEPTPGQLPGNTIYF
v_call: TRBV10-3

cdr3_aa: CASSLSEGIAKNIQYF
v_call: TRBV7-2

cdr3_aa: CASSTSGEPNYGYTF
v_call: TRBV28

cdr3_aa: CASSHSEHGAAFF
v_call: TRBV7-2

cdr3_aa: CASRRSQGGAGELFF
v_call: TRBV19

cdr3_aa: CASSSYRTGSDTQYF
v_call: TRBV5-1